This entry lists 28 T cell receptor beta chains sequenced from one sample in a study of OX40 agonist ivuxolimab in advanced cancers. Libraries were made using the immunoSEQ multiplex PCR assay. TCRdb retrieved this table from immuneACCESS and kept in-frame rearrangements only. Not all clones are present; in checked studies, unresolved V genes account for under half, and no reason is known for the remainder. This sample holds tens of thousands of clones; about nine tenths were observed only once. Together, the top ten hold 0.4% to 0.55% of the sample. This sample comprised CD4+ or CD8+ T cells sorted from blood, obtained in a trial of the OX40 agonist ivuxolimab. The receptors were gathered from an adult with an advanced solid tumor such as melanoma, head and neck, liver or kidney cancer.

The genes are TRBV10-2 and TRBJ2-5; tentative D call: TRBD1 (6 bases). The CDR3 contains 15 residues. The germline V gene encodes CDR1 WSHSY and CDR2 SAAADI. Trimming cost V 4 bases and J 3 bases, with 15 bases left between them. The CDR3 spells CASSGPWTAEETQYF. Written as DNA, the CDR3 is TGCGCCAGCAGTGGTCCCTGGACAGCAGAAGAGACCCAGTACTTC.

The CDR3 loop is CASSQNGQGEAFF. The CDR3 DNA sequence: TGTGCCAGCAGCCAAAATGGACAGGGAGAAGCTTTCTTT. V gene TRBV7-9 combines with J gene TRBJ1-1; 8 bases are a match to TRBD1. J was trimmed by 8 bases and V by 5 bases; bases with no gene match: 7. This CDR3 is 13 amino acids long. CDR1 and CDR2 (germline): SEHNR, FQNEAQ (reference sequence).

V and J are TRBV5-6 and TRBJ2-7, with 9 positions matching TRBD2. The V gene end was trimmed by 0 bases and the J gene end by 5 bases; junction bases not matched to a gene: 9. Germline CDR1 is SGHDT and CDR2 is YYEEEE. The CDR3 runs to 16 residues. CDR3 sequence (DNA): TGTGCCAGCAGCTTGGTCGGCGGGAGGGCCAAGAACGAGCAGTACTTC. Encoded protein: CASSLVGGRAKNEQYF. The full variable domain, rest sourced from reference TRBV5-6 and TRBJ2-7, is DAGVTQSPTHLIKTRGQQVTLRCSPKSGHDTVSWYQQALGQGPQFIFQYYEEEERQRGNFPDRFSGHQFPNYSSELNVNALLLGDSALYLCASSLVGGRAKNEQYFGPGTRLTVT.

The chain links TRBV5-1 to TRBJ2-5; 7 bases agree with TRBD2. Germline V gene lookup returns CDR1 SGHRS and CDR2 YFSETQ. CDR3 length: 15 residues. V was pared by 1 base and J by 4 bases, with 7 bases of the junction left unmatched. The CDR3 loop reads CASSLRNVAGETQYF. The CDR3, as DNA: TGCGCCAGCAGCTTGAGGAATGTAGCGGGAGAGACCCAGTACTTC.

The rearrangement links TRBV9 to TRBJ2-5; weak D call: TRBD2 (5 bases). Germline CDR1 reads SGDLS; CDR2 reads YYNGEE. Trimming cost V 4 bases and J 4 bases, with 17 bases left between them. This CDR3 region has 15 residues. Here the CDR3 reads CASSPLASRAETQYF. DNA for the CDR3: TGTGCCAGCAGCCCCCTGGCTAGCCGGGCAGAGACCCAGTACTTC.

V is TRBV14 and J is TRBJ2-1; D not certain. The CDR3 covers 13 residues. The germline V gene has CDR1 SGHDN and CDR2 FVKESK. Trimming removed 0 bases at V and 10 bases at J, with 10 bases between. The CDR3 loop reads CASSQDWASEQFF. In DNA, the CDR3 is TGTGCCAGCAGCCAAGATTGGGCGTCGGAGCAGTTCTTC.

The gene calls are TRBV7-8 and TRBJ2-7; 9 nucleotides match TRBD1. V was clipped by 6 bases and J by 8 bases; unmatched bases: 8. The CDR3 runs to 13 residues. The germline gives CDR1 SGHVS, CDR2 FQNEAQ. Here the CDR3 reads CASSEGTGTQQYF. Written as DNA, the CDR3 is TGTGCCAGCAGTGAGGGGACAGGGACGCAGCAGTACTTC.

The chain employs TRBV11-2 and TRBJ2-1, with 8 bases lining up with TRBD2. Germline loops: CDR1 SGHAT, CDR2 FQNNGV. Trimming cost V 5 bases and J 0 bases; bases outside gene matches: 3. The CDR3 contains 15 residues. The CDR3 region has the DNA TGTGCCAGCAGCAGCAGCGGGAGCTCCTACAATGAGCAGTTCTTC. It yields the protein CASSSSGSSYNEQFF. The whole variable domain, filled in from reference TRBV11-2 and TRBJ2-1, reads EAGVAQSPRYKIIEKRQSVAFWCNPISGHATLYWYQQILGQGPKLLIQFQNNGVVDDSQLPKDRFSAERLKGVDSTLKIQPAKLEDSAVYLCASSSSGSSYNEQFFGPGTRLTVL.

The CDR3 DNA reads TGTGCCAGCAGCTTAGCGGCGGCACCGGGCACAGATACGCAGTATTTT. Translation: CASSLAAAPGTDTQYF. The rearrangement joins TRBV7-8 to TRBJ2-3; no clear D gene. Germline assignment: CDR1 SGHVS and CDR2 FQNEAQ. V lost 0 bases and J lost 1, with 11 bases in between. The CDR3 runs 16 residues.

The chain is built from TRBV4-2 and TRBJ1-5; D call uncertain. Germline-derived CDR1 and CDR2 are LGHNA and YNFKEQ. This CDR3 has 14 amino acids. V lost 4 bases and J lost 2, with 9 bases in between. The CDR3 nucleotides are TGTGCCAGCAGCCCCCAGTCAGGCAATCAGCCCCAGCATTTT. It codes for CASSPQSGNQPQHF.

The rearrangement links TRBV11-3 to TRBJ1-2; 11 nucleotides match TRBD1. The junction had 7 bases not matched to a gene; V was cut back by 5 bases and J by 5 bases. Per the germline V gene, CDR1 is SGHNT and CDR2 is YENEEA. The CDR3 runs 15 residues. CDR3 sequence: CASSGGQGAGYGYTF. CDR3 coding DNA: TGTGCCAGCAGCGGCGGACAGGGGGCTGGGTATGGCTACACCTTC. Variable domain in full (rest from reference TRBV11-3 and TRBJ1-2): EAGVVQSPRYKIIEKKQPVAFWCNPISGHNTLYWYLQNLGQGPELLIRYENEEAVDDSQLPKDRFSAERLKGVDSTLKIQPAELGDSAVYLCASSGGQGAGYGYTFGSGTRLTVV.

The chain combines TRBV27 with TRBJ2-4, with TRBD2 as a possible D gene (7 bases). V dropped 2 bases and J dropped 6 bases, with 23 bases sitting between them. The CDR3 consists of 18 residues. The V gene's germline CDR1 is MNHEY and CDR2 SMNVEV (reference sequence). The CDR3 coding sequence is TGTGCCAGCAGTTTAACAGGGCGACTAGCACCGGGTAGAAACATTCAGTACTTC. This gives the protein CASSLTGRLAPGRNIQYF.

This clone has a single count. The gene calls are TRBV2 and TRBJ1-2, with no clear D. The germline V and J ends were trimmed by 4 bases and 8 bases, with 20 bases remaining between them. Germline CDR1 is SNHLY and CDR2 is FYNNEI. This CDR3 region has 15 residues. The chain's CDR3 is CASSVGEGPKYGYTF. CDR3 nucleotide sequence: TGTGCCAGCAGTGTAGGTGAAGGGCCCAAGTACGGCTACACCTTC.

In this sample, this clone turned up a few times. The V call is TRBV4-1, the J call TRBJ2-3, with D maybe TRBD2 (6 bases). The CDR3 loop spans 15 amino acids. Germline CDR1 MGHRA, CDR2 YSYEKL. The V end lost 1 base, the J end lost 3 bases, and 11 bases lay between the germline ends. The CDR3 DNA is TGCGCCAGCAGCCAAGTGGGAGCGGGTACAGATACGCAGTATTTT. Amino acid sequence: CASSQVGAGTDTQYF.

This sequence joins TRBV15 and TRBJ2-7, with TRBD2 identical over 10 bases. Germline assignment: CDR1 LNHNV and CDR2 YYDKDF (reference sequence). J was trimmed by 5 bases and V by 0 bases; bases with no gene match: 7. The CDR3 is 16 amino acids. CDR3 sequence: CATSRDLSGRTNEQYF. DNA of the CDR3: TGTGCCACCAGCAGAGATCTTAGCGGGAGGACCAACGAGCAGTACTTC.

This rearrangement joins TRBV28 to TRBJ2-1, with D maybe TRBD2 (6 bases). Germline V gene lookup returns CDR1 MDHEN and CDR2 SYDVKM. The V gene lost 6 bases and the J gene lost 10 bases, with 13 bases spanning the gap. The CDR3 loop spans 12 amino acids. The DNA of the CDR3 is TGTGCCAGCAGCCGCGCCCTAGCGGAGCAGTTCTTC. This encodes CASSRALAEQFF.

The table lists this clone with a few counts. The chain couples TRBV5-7 to TRBJ2-3; D remains unclear. TRBV5-7 falls under the ORF class, with uncertain function. Trimming stripped 0 bases from V and 12 bases from J, with 8 bases between. This CDR3 has 11 amino acids. This CDR3 reads CASSLGESQYF. CDR3 nucleotides: TGTGCCAGCAGCTTGGGGGAATCACAGTATTTT.

V gene TRBV18 combines with J gene TRBJ2-2; tentatively, D is TRBD1 (5 bases). Germline V gene sequence: CDR1 KGHSH, CDR2 LQKENI. V was pared by 3 bases and J by 7 bases, with 9 bases between. The CDR3 consists of 13 residues. The CDR3 DNA follows: TGTGCCAGCTCACCGACAGAGAGCGGGGAGCTGTTTTTT. It translates to CASSPTESGELFF.

The rearrangement joins TRBV5-1 to TRBJ2-1; 8 bases map to TRBD1. Germline trimming cut 6 bases from V and 6 bases from J; bases unmatched to any gene: 8. This CDR3 has 14 residues. Germline CDR1 reads SGHRS; CDR2 reads YFSETQ. In nucleotides, the CDR3 is TGCGCCAGCAAAGCCCTGGACAGGGTCAATGAGCAGTTCTTC. Its protein product is CASKALDRVNEQFF. Together with reference TRBV5-1 and TRBJ2-1, the CDR3 gives the full variable domain: KAGVTQTPRYLIKTRGQQVTLSCSPISGHRSVSWYQQTPGQGLQFLFEYFSETQRNKGNFPGRFSGRQFSNSRSEMNVSTLELGDSALYLCASKALDRVNEQFFGPGTRLTVL.

The rearrangement links TRBV28 to TRBJ2-5, with a tentative D call TRBD2 (6 bases). V lost 4 bases and J 5 bases, leaving 17 bases between the germline ends. The germline CDR1 and CDR2 sequences are MDHEN and SYDVKM. This CDR3 is 15 amino acids long. In nucleotides, the CDR3 is TGTGCCAGCAGTTCTCCGGGACTGCCGGCGGAGACCCAGTACTTC. It codes for CASSSPGLPAETQYF.

This clone was recorded only once. V gene TRBV29-1 combines with J gene TRBJ2-3; D is ambiguous. The germline V and J ends were trimmed by 6 bases and 2 bases, with 12 bases remaining between them. Germline loops: CDR1 SQVTM, CDR2 ANQGSEA. CDR3 size: 13 residues. Written as DNA, the CDR3 is TGCAGCGTGTCCCCGGACCTCACAGATACGCAGTATTTT. Translation: CSVSPDLTDTQYF.

This clone is a singleton in its sample. This chain connects TRBV7-2 to TRBJ2-3; 7 bases are a match to TRBD2. This CDR3 spans 17 amino acids. V lost 5 bases to trimming and J lost 0 bases; unmatched junction nucleotides: 11. The V gene's germline CDR1 is SGHTA and CDR2 FQGNSA. The CDR3 spells CASSPNRAGTSTDTQYF. Here the CDR3 DNA reads TGTGCCAGCAGCCCAAACCGAGCGGGGACTAGCACAGATACGCAGTATTTT.

V and J are TRBV6-5 and TRBJ1-3; D gene uncertain. The V gene's germline CDR1 is MNHEY and CDR2 SVGAGI. This CDR3 region has 15 residues. V lost 2 bases and J 0 bases, leaving 8 bases between the germline ends. CDR3 region: CASSYGGYSGNTIYF. The CDR3 DNA is TGTGCCAGCAGTTACGGAGGATACTCTGGAAACACCATATATTTT.

CDR3 residues: CASSIEITSGSFNEQFF. CDR3 in DNA: TGTGCCAGTAGTATCGAAATAACTAGCGGGAGTTTCAATGAGCAGTTCTTC. This chain links TRBV19 with TRBJ2-1, with 11 positions matching TRBD2. The germline gives CDR1 LNHDA, CDR2 SQIVND (reference sequence). The CDR3 runs 17 residues. Losses at the gene ends were 3 bases for V and 6 bases for J; bases not matched to a gene: 10.

This clone was seen only once. The chain recombines TRBV28 with TRBJ2-5; 7 bases match TRBD2. The DNA matches TRBJ2-7 better at its end, which makes the J call doubtful. Germline V lookup: CDR1 MDHEN, CDR2 SYDVKM. The CDR3 spans 16 residues. The CDR3 DNA reads TGTGCCAGCAGTAGAGGTAGCGGGCTTCTGTTCTACGAGCAGTACTTC. Translating it yields CASSRGSGLLFYEQYF.

V is TRBV7-8 and J is TRBJ2-7; TRBD2 aligns across 9 bases. This CDR3 is built from 15 residues. With 4 bases clipped from V and 2 bases from J, the junction kept 6 bases outside the gene matches. The germline gives CDR1 SGHVS, CDR2 FQNEAQ. The DNA of the CDR3 is TGTGCCAGCAGCTCCTTAGCGGGAGCGGCCTACGAGCAGTACTTC. It encodes CASSSLAGAAYEQYF.

V usage is TRBV18 and J usage is TRBJ2-2; the match to TRBD2 covers 7 bases. The germline V gene has CDR1 KGHSH and CDR2 LQKENI. The V segment lost 6 bases and the J segment 5 bases; nucleotides outside the gene matches: 6. The CDR3 runs to 14 residues. CDR3 protein: CASSRTRETGELFF. In nucleotides, the CDR3 is TGTGCCAGCTCCCGGACTAGGGAAACCGGGGAGCTGTTTTTT.

This chain connects TRBV7-9 to TRBJ1-4, with 7 nucleotides matching TRBD1. Germline values: CDR1 SEHNR, CDR2 FQNEAQ (reference sequence). The CDR3 has 15 amino acids. Trimming cost V 5 bases and J 8 bases; bases outside gene matches: 11. CDR3 nucleotides: TGTGCCAGCAGCCTACAGGGGAACATTAAAGAAAAACTGTTTTTT. Amino acids: CASSLQGNIKEKLFF.